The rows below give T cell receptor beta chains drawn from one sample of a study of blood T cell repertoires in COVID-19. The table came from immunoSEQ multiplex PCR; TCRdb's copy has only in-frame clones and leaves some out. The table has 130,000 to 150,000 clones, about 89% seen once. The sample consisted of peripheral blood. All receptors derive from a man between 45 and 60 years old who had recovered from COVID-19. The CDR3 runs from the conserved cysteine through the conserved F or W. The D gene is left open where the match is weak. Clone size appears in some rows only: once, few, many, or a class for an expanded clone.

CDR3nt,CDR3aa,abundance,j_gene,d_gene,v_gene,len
TGTGCCACCAGTGATACGCAGGGTGTCACCGGGGAGCTGTTTTTT,CATSDTQGVTGELFF,NA,TRBJ2-2,NA,TRBV24-1,15
TGCGCCAGCACGGGGACGGGGGGGCCAAGGGAGACCCAGTACTTC,CASTGTGGPRETQYF,NA,TRBJ2-5,TRBD2,TRBV5-1,15
TGTGCCAGCAGCTTATTGTCTGGCCCACCGGGGACTGAAGCTTTCTTT,CASSLLSGPPGTEAFF,NA,TRBJ1-1,NA,TRBV7-9,16
TGTGCCAGCTCACCAGTAGCGGGGGTACACAATGAGCAGTTCTTC,CASSPVAGVHNEQFF,NA,TRBJ2-1,TRBD2,TRBV18,15
TGCAGCGTGCGGGCGTCGTATAATTCACCCCTCCACTTT,CSVRASYNSPLHF,once,TRBJ1-6,NA,TRBV29-1,13
TGTGCCAGCAGCGTTCGGGGGGGACAAGGCAGCGGTGAGCAGTTCTTC,CASSVRGGQGSGEQFF,few,TRBJ2-1,TRBD2,TRBV9,16
TGTGCTAGTGGTTTGGCCCGACAGGGAAGCTCCTACAATGAGCAGTTCTTC,CASGLARQGSSYNEQFF,NA,TRBJ2-1,TRBD1,TRBV12-5,17
TGTGCCAGCAGTGAAACTAGCGGGGGGGCAAATGAGCAGTTCTTC,CASSETSGGANEQFF,NA,TRBJ2-1,TRBD2,TRBV9,15
TGTGCCAGTACCCCACAGGGGAACACCGGGGAGCTGTTTTTT,CASTPQGNTGELFF,NA,TRBJ2-2,NA,TRBV19,14
TGTGCCAGCAGTTTGGTTCCGGGGGGGGAGACCCAGTACTTC,CASSLVPGGETQYF,NA,TRBJ2-5,TRBD2,TRBV27,14
TGTGCCAGCCGGGGACAGGGGGCAATTGAGCAGTTCTTC,CASRGQGAIEQFF,NA,TRBJ2-1,TRBD1,TRBV27,13
TGTGCCAGTAGTATTCAGGACAGCAGCAATCAGCCCCAGCATTTT,CASSIQDSSNQPQHF,NA,TRBJ1-5,NA,TRBV19,15
TGTGCCAGCAGCCCCAGGACTAGCGGGCTTCTGGAGCAGTACTTC,CASSPRTSGLLEQYF,NA,TRBJ2-7,TRBD2,TRBV27,15
TGCGCCAGCAGCTTGCGGGGAACTGAAGCTTTCTTT,CASSLRGTEAFF,NA,TRBJ1-1,NA,TRBV5-1,12
TGTGCCTGGAGTGTACTTTTGAATGAGGAGCCGAACACTGAAGCTTTCTTT,CAWSVLLNEEPNTEAFF,NA,TRBJ1-1,NA,TRBV30,17
TGTGCCAGCAGCTCTCGGACAGGGGCTCCAAACACCATATATTTT,CASSSRTGAPNTIYF,once,TRBJ1-3,TRBD1,TRBV5-6,15
TGCGCCAGCAGCTTGAACAACCAAGAGACCCAGTACTTC,CASSLNNQETQYF,NA,TRBJ2-5,NA,TRBV5-1,13
TGCGCCAGCAGAGACCGGGACTTCCAAGAGACCCAGTACTTC,CASRDRDFQETQYF,NA,TRBJ2-5,NA,TRBV5-1,14
TGTGCCAGCAGCCGACCCGGGACTACCAGCTCCTACGAGCAGTACTTC,CASSRPGTTSSYEQYF,once,TRBJ2-7,TRBD2,TRBV5-4,16
TGTGCCAGCAGTGAAGCCCTGGGACAGGGGGCCTACGAGCAGTACTTC,CASSEALGQGAYEQYF,NA,TRBJ2-7,TRBD1,TRBV6-1,16
TGCGCCAGCAGCGAGCGGACAGGGGACCCCTACGAGCAGTACTTC,CASSERTGDPYEQYF,NA,TRBJ2-7,TRBD1,TRBV5-1,15
TGTGCCACCAGCAGTAGCGGGGGGGTCTACAATGAGCAGTTCTTC,CATSSSGGVYNEQFF,NA,TRBJ2-1,TRBD2,TRBV15,15
TGTGCCTGGAGCGAGCAGGGGGCCAATAATTCACCCCTCCACTTT,CAWSEQGANNSPLHF,NA,TRBJ1-6,TRBD1,TRBV30,15
TGTGCCAGCACGGACAGGGGGCGCGTTACCGGGGAGCTGTTTTTT,CASTDRGRVTGELFF,NA,TRBJ2-2,TRBD1,TRBV6-5,15
TGTGCCAGCAGCTTGGAATTTCAGGAAGATGGCTACACCTTC,CASSLEFQEDGYTF,NA,TRBJ1-2,NA,TRBV5-6,14
TGTGCCAGCTCACCGACGACAGGGCCAGACTCACCCCTCCACTTT,CASSPTTGPDSPLHF,once,TRBJ1-6,TRBD1,TRBV18,15
TGCGCCAGCAGCTCGATTGAACCTACTAGCGGGGGGGCGACAGATACGCAGTATTTT,CASSSIEPTSGGATDTQYF,NA,TRBJ2-3,TRBD2,TRBV5-1,19
TGTGCCAGCAGCGTAGCGGCTAGCGGGGGGGGCACAGATACGCAGTATTTT,CASSVAASGGGTDTQYF,NA,TRBJ2-3,TRBD2,TRBV9,17
TGCGCCAGCAGTGAGCCGTGGACAGGGGGAAATAACTATGGCTACACCTTC,CASSEPWTGGNNYGYTF,NA,TRBJ1-2,TRBD1,TRBV10-2,17
TGTGCCAGTAGTATTGACGGGGGGAAGACTGAAGCTTTCTTT,CASSIDGGKTEAFF,NA,TRBJ1-1,NA,TRBV19,14
TGTGCCAGCAGCCACAGAAGAACCGGAAACTACGAGCAGTACTTC,CASSHRRTGNYEQYF,once,TRBJ2-7,NA,TRBV6-5,15
TGTGCCAGCAGCCTTAGACAGGGTAGGGATAATTCACCCCTCCACTTT,CASSLRQGRDNSPLHF,NA,TRBJ1-6,TRBD1,TRBV7-8,16
TGTGCCAGCAGCCGACTGTCAGGGGGGACAGGGGGACATTCACCCCTCCACTTT,CASSRLSGGTGGHSPLHF,NA,TRBJ1-6,TRBD1,TRBV4-2,18